A selection of T cell receptor beta chains follows, all from one sample in a study of cytotoxic CD8 clonotypes in ibrutinib-treated CLL. The data were produced by immunoSEQ multiplex PCR, yet TCRdb's version contains in-frame clones alone and is incomplete. The repertoire has around 130,000 clones, less than 90% of them found once; the top ten carry around 3.3%. Sample: PBMCs, taken after 24 months of ibrutinib treatment. The receptors derive from a human donor with chronic lymphocytic leukemia. CDR3s include the opening cysteine and the closing phenylalanine or tryptophan. A D gene is named only where the DNA matches it firmly. Not every row has a clone size; where given, it reads once, few, many or a size class.

j_call,clone_size,d_call,v_call,cdr3_nt,cdr3_aa
TRBJ2-5,-,-,TRBV6-5,TGTGCCAGCAGTCACGACGGATTGGGGGCGGAGACCCAGTACTTC,CASSHDGLGAETQYF
TRBJ2-2,once,-,TRBV28,TGTGCCACCGGGATGTGGGGGTCCGTCACGGAGCTGTTTTTT,CATGMWGSVTELFF
TRBJ1-1,-,TRBD1,TRBV4-1,TGCGCCAGCAGCCAATCCATCGCCGACAGGGTAAACACTGAAGCTTTCTTT,CASSQSIADRVNTEAFF
TRBJ1-1,once,TRBD1,TRBV7-3,TGTGCCAGCAGCTTTGGACAGGGTAACACTGAAGCTTTCTTT,CASSFGQGNTEAFF
TRBJ2-4,-,-,TRBV12-5,TGTGCTAGTGGTTTGAAAAACATTCAGTACTTC,CASGLKNIQYF
TRBJ2-3,-,-,TRBV30,TGTGCCTGGAGTTATGTAGGGAGGACGCAGTATTTT,CAWSYVGRTQYF
TRBJ1-2,-,-,TRBV10-3,TGTGCCATCAGTCCAACAGGGTTAAACTATGGCTACACCTTC,CAISPTGLNYGYTF
TRBJ1-1,-,-,TRBV5-1,TGCGCCAGCAGCCGGGAGGGCACACTAATGAACACTGAAGCTTTCTTT,CASSREGTLMNTEAFF
TRBJ2-2,-,-,TRBV6-4,TGTGCCAGCAGTGACGACTACACCGGGGAGCTGTTTTTT,CASSDDYTGELFF
TRBJ1-6,-,-,TRBV19,TGTGCCAGTAGTATTTTAAGGAGCGGGACCGATGGCTCACCCCTCCACTTT,CASSILRSGTDGSPLHF
TRBJ2-7,-,TRBD2,TRBV5-1,TGCGCCAGCAGCTTGGCGTCTAGCGGGGGGGTTTTCTACGAGCAGTACTTC,CASSLASSGGVFYEQYF
TRBJ2-1,-,-,TRBV19,TGTGCCAGTACCTCTTCGGTGGGTGGCAGGGTCGGTCTCAATGAGCAGTTCTTC,CASTSSVGGRVGLNEQFF
TRBJ1-1,-,-,TRBV10-3,TGTGCCATCAGTGCGGGCAGACCTTACACTGAAGCTTTCTTT,CAISAGRPYTEAFF
TRBJ2-1,-,-,TRBV7-2,TGTGCCAGCAGCTTAGCGGGCAGTGGGATGGGTGAGCAGTTCTTC,CASSLAGSGMGEQFF
TRBJ2-3,-,-,TRBV7-2,TGTGCCAGCAGTCCTTCGGGTGCTAGCTTATCCCCAGATACGCAGTATTTT,CASSPSGASLSPDTQYF
TRBJ2-2,few,-,TRBV7-3,TGTGCCAGCAGCTTTACGGGTTGGGACACCGGGGAGCTGTTTTTT,CASSFTGWDTGELFF
TRBJ1-2,-,-,TRBV6-5,TGTGCCAGCAGGGAATTGACTAACTATGGCTACACCTTC,CASRELTNYGYTF
TRBJ1-1,-,TRBD1,TRBV10-3,TGTGCCATCAGGACAGGGGGGGACACTGAAGCTTTCTTT,CAIRTGGDTEAFF
TRBJ2-7,-,-,TRBV29-1,TGCAGCGTTGAAGATCGGGGGACAAAAAGCTCCTACGAGCAGTACTTC,CSVEDRGTKSSYEQYF
TRBJ2-3,-,-,TRBV4-2,TGTGCCAGCAGCCAAGTCGCCAGTACTAGCACAGATACGCAGTATTTT,CASSQVASTSTDTQYF
TRBJ2-2,-,-,TRBV6-6,TGTGCCAGCAGTCTATCCACCGGGGAGCTGTTTTTT,CASSLSTGELFF
TRBJ2-2,few,TRBD1,TRBV19,TGTGCCAGTAGGACAGGGGGCAAAAGGACCGGGGAGCTGTTTTTT,CASRTGGKRTGELFF
TRBJ1-1,-,TRBD1,TRBV19,TGTGCCAGTAGTATCGGGACAGGGGTTGCTGGGTCGGGGACTGAAGCTTTCTTT,CASSIGTGVAGSGTEAFF
TRBJ1-3,-,-,TRBV7-2,TGTGCCAGCAGCTTAGCCCGGGACCCTGGAAACACCATATATTTT,CASSLARDPGNTIYF
TRBJ2-7,once,-,TRBV7-2,TGTGCCAGCAGCTCGCTGGCAGGCCCGCTTTACGAGCAGTACTTC,CASSSLAGPLYEQYF
TRBJ1-1,-,-,TRBV7-6,TGTGCCAGCAGTAGCCCTGGCAGGACAAACACTGAAGCTTTCTTT,CASSSPGRTNTEAFF
TRBJ2-7,-,-,TRBV6-1,TGTGCCAGCAGTGCGGACAGCTCCAAGCAGTACTTC,CASSADSSKQYF
TRBJ1-1,-,TRBD1,TRBV16,TGTGCCAGCACCAGGACACAGGGGGCGGTGAACACTGAAGCTTTCTTT,CASTRTQGAVNTEAFF
TRBJ1-4,-,TRBD1,TRBV18,TGTGCCAGCTCACCCCGACAGGGGGCAACTAATGAAAAACTGTTTTTT,CASSPRQGATNEKLFF
TRBJ2-3,-,TRBD1,TRBV27,TGTGCCAGCAGTCTAGGGGGCAATACAGATACGCAGTATTTT,CASSLGGNTDTQYF
TRBJ2-5,-,TRBD1,TRBV5-4,TGTGCCAGCAGGGACCCGACAGGGGAAGAGACCCAGTACTTC,CASRDPTGEETQYF
TRBJ1-4,-,TRBD1,TRBV6-1,TGTGCCAGCAAAGACAGGGGGGGGGTGAGTGAAAAACTGTTTTTT,CASKDRGGVSEKLFF
TRBJ2-5,once,TRBD2,TRBV5-1,TGCGCCAGCAGGGCGAGGCCAGCGGGGGACCAAGAGACCCAGTACTTC,CASRARPAGDQETQYF
TRBJ2-1,-,-,TRBV5-4,TGTGCCAGCAGCTTTCGAGGGACTCCCTACAATGAGCAGTTCTTC,CASSFRGTPYNEQFF
TRBJ2-6,-,TRBD2,TRBV19,TGTGCCAGCGGACTAGCGGGGGAGAGCTCTGGGGCCAACGTCCTGACTTTC,CASGLAGESSGANVLTF
TRBJ2-7,few,-,TRBV6-5,TGTGCCAGCTCAACGGCAGATGAGCAGTACTTC,CASSTADEQYF
TRBJ2-2,-,TRBD1,TRBV4-2,TGTGCCAGCAGCCAAGTTCAGGGGGCGGCCGGGGAGCTGTTTTTT,CASSQVQGAAGELFF
TRBJ2-7,-,TRBD1,TRBV10-3,TGTGCCATCAGTGAGTCGGTGGGGACAGACCCCTACGAGCAGTACTTC,CAISESVGTDPYEQYF
TRBJ1-4,-,-,TRBV5-1,TGCGCCAGCAGTCCTGGTCGGCAGTCCTTTAATGAAAAACTGTTTTTT,CASSPGRQSFNEKLFF
TRBJ2-2,few,TRBD2,TRBV19,TGTGCCACCACCGAGGGACTAGCGGGGGGGATAACCGGGGAGCTGTTTTTT,CATTEGLAGGITGELFF
TRBJ1-1,-,TRBD1,TRBV7-2,TGTGCCAGCAGCTACAGAACTACAGGGGTGGTGAACACTGAAGCTTTCTTT,CASSYRTTGVVNTEAFF
TRBJ1-2,-,-,TRBV7-2,TGTGCCAGCAGCTTAGATGTCAGAAACTATGGCTACACCTTC,CASSLDVRNYGYTF
TRBJ2-1,-,TRBD2,TRBV11-2,TGTGCCAGCAGCTTAGTAGCGGGGGGGTTCTACAATGAGCAGTTCTTC,CASSLVAGGFYNEQFF
TRBJ1-3,few,TRBD1,TRBV10-3,TGTGCCATCGTAAGACAGGGAACTACTGGAAACACCATATATTTT,CAIVRQGTTGNTIYF
TRBJ2-5,-,-,TRBV21-1,TGTGCCAGTAAGGGGCACTCGTCTAGCTGGCGAGAGACCCAGTACTTC,CASKGHSSSWRETQYF